This T cell receptor beta chain appears in the sequencing data of a study of blood T cell repertoires in COVID-19. Study context: Sites across the United States, Italy and Spain contributed samples from acute and convalescent COVID-19.

Assay: immunoSEQ multiplex PCR; the TCRdb copy retains only in-frame clones and omits some. The table lists hundreds of thousands of clones, around 84% of them singletons. This clonotype was obtained from a man under 40 with active or convalescent COVID-19. The sample was peripheral blood.

The CDR3 DNA reads as TGTGCCAGTAGTAGGGTGGAGGGGCCCTACAATGAGCAGTTCTTC. Residues: CASSRVEGPYNEQFF. This chain joins TRBV19 and TRBJ2-1; D possibly corresponds to TRBD2 (6 bases). The CDR3 has 15 amino acids. Germline CDR1 LNHDA, CDR2 SQIVND (reference sequence). Trimming removed 4 bases at V and 2 bases at J, with 12 bases between.